This record looks at one T cell receptor beta chain sequence and its context. Its antigen is currently unknown. The data belong to a study of cytomegalovirus exposure and HLA in healthy donors. Study-level results: In presence/absence analyses, roughly uniform sequencing depth across donors was assumed. Apart from CMV serostatus, no immune exposure information was available. Most of the TCR beta V segments (in an earlier analysis) were productive either about 87% or about 30% of the time. TCR beta sequences reportedly predicted most subjects' HLA-A and HLA-B alleles accurately.

Trimming left V 1 base short and J 5 bases short, with 17 bases between. The CDR3 runs 16 residues. Germline values: CDR1 SGHAT, CDR2 FQNNGV. PCR used 60 Vbeta primers and 13 Jbeta primers. The table came from immunoSEQ multiplex PCR; TCRdb's copy has only in-frame clones and leaves some out. The profile shows about 130,000 clones, about 79% of them singletons. Specimen: PBMCs. The sequence was collected from a man between 18 and 35 years old in good health and CMV-seronegative. The chain links TRBV11-2 to TRBJ2-5; possible D gene TRBD2, 5 bases. The CDR3: CASSLVLARGPETQYF. DNA of the CDR3: TGTGCCAGCAGCTTAGTATTAGCGAGAGGTCCGGAGACCCAGTACTTC.